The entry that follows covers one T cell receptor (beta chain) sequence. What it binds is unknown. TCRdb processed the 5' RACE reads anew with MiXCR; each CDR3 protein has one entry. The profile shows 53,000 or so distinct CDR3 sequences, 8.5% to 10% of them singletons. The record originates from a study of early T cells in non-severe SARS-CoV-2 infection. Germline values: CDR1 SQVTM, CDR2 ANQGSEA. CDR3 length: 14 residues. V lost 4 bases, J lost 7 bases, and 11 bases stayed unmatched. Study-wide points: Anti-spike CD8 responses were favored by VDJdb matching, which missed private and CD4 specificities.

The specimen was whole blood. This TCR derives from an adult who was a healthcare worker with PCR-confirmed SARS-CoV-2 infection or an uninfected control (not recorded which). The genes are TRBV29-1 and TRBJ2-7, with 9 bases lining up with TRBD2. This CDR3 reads CSVVLASGTVEQYF. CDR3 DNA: TGCAGCGTTGTGTTAGCTAGCGGGACGGTAGAGCAGTACTTC.